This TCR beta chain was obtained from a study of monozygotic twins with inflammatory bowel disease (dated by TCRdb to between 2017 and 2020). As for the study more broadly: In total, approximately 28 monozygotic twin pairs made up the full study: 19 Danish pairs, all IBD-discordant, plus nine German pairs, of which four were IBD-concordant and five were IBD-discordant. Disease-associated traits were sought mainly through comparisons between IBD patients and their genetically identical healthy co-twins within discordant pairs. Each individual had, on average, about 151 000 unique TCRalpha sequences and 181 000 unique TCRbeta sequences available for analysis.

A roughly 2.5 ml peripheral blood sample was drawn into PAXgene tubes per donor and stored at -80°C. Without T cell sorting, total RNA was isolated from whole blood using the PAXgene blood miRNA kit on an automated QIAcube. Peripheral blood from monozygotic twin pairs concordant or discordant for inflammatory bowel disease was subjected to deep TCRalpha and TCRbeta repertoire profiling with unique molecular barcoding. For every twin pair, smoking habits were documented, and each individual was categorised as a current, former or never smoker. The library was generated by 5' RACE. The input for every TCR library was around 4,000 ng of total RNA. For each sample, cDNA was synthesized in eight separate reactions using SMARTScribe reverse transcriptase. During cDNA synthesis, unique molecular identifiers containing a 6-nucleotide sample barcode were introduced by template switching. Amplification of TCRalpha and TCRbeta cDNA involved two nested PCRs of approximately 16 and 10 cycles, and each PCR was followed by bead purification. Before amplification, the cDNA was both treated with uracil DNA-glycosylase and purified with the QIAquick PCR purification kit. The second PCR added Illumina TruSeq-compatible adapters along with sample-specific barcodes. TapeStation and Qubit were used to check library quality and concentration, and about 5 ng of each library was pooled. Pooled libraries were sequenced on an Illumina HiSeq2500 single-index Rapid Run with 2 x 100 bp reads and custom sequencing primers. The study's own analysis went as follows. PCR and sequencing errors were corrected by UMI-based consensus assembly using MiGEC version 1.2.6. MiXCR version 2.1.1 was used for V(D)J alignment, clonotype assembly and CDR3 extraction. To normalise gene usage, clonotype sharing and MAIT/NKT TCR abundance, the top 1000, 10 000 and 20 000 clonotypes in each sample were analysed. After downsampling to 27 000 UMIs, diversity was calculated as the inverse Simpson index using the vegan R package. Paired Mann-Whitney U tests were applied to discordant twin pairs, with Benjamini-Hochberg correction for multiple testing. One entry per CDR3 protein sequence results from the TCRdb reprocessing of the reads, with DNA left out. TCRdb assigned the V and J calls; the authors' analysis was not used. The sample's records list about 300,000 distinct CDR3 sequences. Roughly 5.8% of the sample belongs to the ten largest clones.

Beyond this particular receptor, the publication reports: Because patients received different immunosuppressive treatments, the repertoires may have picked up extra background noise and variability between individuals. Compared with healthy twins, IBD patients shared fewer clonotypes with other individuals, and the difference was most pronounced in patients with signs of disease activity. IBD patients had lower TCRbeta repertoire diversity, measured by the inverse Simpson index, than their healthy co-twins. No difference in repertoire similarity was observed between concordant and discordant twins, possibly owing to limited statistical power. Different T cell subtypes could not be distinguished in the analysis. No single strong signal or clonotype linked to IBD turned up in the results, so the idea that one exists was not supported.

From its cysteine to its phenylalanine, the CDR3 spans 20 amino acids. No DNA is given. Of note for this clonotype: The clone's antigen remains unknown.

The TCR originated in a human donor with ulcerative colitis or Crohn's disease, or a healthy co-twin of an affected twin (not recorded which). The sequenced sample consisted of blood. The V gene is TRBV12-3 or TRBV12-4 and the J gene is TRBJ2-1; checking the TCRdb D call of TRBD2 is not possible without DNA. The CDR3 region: CASSWSFGGNPVGSYNEQFF.